Shown below are 17 T cell receptor beta chains from a single sample sequenced in a study of blood T cell repertoires in COVID-19. Libraries were prepared by immunoSEQ multiplex PCR; TCRdb keeps only in-frame clonotypes and omits some of them. The repertoire consists of around 300,000 clones, with 70% to 90% occurring once and the leading ten covering 3.5% to 4.5%. The material sequenced was peripheral blood. The receptors come from a woman in her 40s with acute or convalescent COVID-19.

This clone was counted between two and nine times. The gene calls are TRBV18 and TRBJ1-1; D call uncertain. The CDR3 has 16 amino acids. Germline V CDR1 and CDR2: KGHSH, LQKENI. The V and J ends lost 3 bases and 0 bases respectively, with 14 bases between them. CDR3 in DNA: TGTGCCAGCTCACCGCGGGAAGTGGGGATGAACACTGAAGCTTTCTTT. Encoded protein: CASSPREVGMNTEAFF.

This chain links TRBV3-1 (or the pseudogene TRBV3-2) with TRBJ2-4; 8 nucleotides align to TRBD2. The germline CDR1 and CDR2 sequences are LGHDT and YNNKEL (reference sequence). V trimming: 1 base; J trimming: 13 bases; junction bases outside the gene matches: 3. This CDR3 spans 12 amino acids. CDR3 nucleotide sequence: TGTGCCAGCAGCCAAGGACGGGGGGGCCAGTACTTC. Residues: CASSQGRGGQYF.

This chain links TRBV4-1 with TRBJ1-2; TRBD1 is a possible D gene (5 bases). Germline V gives CDR1 MGHRA, CDR2 YSYEKL. V was trimmed by 1 base and J by 4 bases, leaving 13 bases between them. The CDR3 contains 15 residues. CDR3 amino acids: CASSQGGGIGYGYTF. The CDR3 nucleotides are TGCGCCAGCAGCCAAGGGGGGGGGATCGGCTATGGCTACACCTTC.

This clone has only a few counts. This chain connects TRBV7-6 to TRBJ2-5; 9 nucleotides agree with TRBD2. The CDR3 covers 16 residues. Unmatched junction bases numbered 12, after V lost 5 bases and J lost 5 bases. From germline, CDR1 is SGHVS and CDR2 FNYEAQ. CDR3: CASSVSGGTGRETQYF. CDR3 nucleotides: TGTGCCAGCAGCGTGAGCGGGGGGACCGGGCGGGAGACCCAGTACTTC. Drawing the rest from reference TRBV7-6 and TRBJ2-5, the complete variable domain is GAGVSQSPRYKVTKRGQDVALRCDPISGHVSLYWYRQALGQGPEFLTYFNYEAQQDKSGLPNDRFSAERPEGSISTLTIQRTEQRDSAMYRCASSVSGGTGRETQYFGPGTRLLVL.

This sequence joins TRBV3-1 (or the pseudogene TRBV3-2) and TRBJ2-5, with TRBD2 matching 11 bases. Trimming cost V 2 bases and J 4 bases; bases outside gene matches: 9. Germline CDR1 reads LGHDT; CDR2 reads YNNKEL (reference sequence). CDR3 length equals 17 residues. CDR3 sequence reads: CASSQLLAGGLGETQYF. CDR3 coding DNA: TGTGCCAGCAGCCAACTTCTAGCGGGGGGATTAGGAGAGACCCAGTACTTC.

The rearrangement uses TRBV5-1 and TRBJ2-2; 12 positions match TRBD2. This CDR3 has 17 amino acids. Looked up from germline, CDR1 is SGHRS and CDR2 is YFSETQ. J lost 2 bases, V lost 3 bases, and 5 bases had no gene match. The CDR3 protein is CASSSELAGGNTGELFF. The CDR3 DNA follows: TGCGCCAGCAGCTCGGAACTAGCGGGGGGAAACACCGGGGAGCTGTTTTTT.

V usage is TRBV7-2 and J usage is TRBJ1-6, with D hard to call. The CDR3 is made up of 13 amino acids. From germline, CDR1 is SGHTA and CDR2 FQGNSA. The V end lost 9 bases, the J end lost 0 bases, and 6 bases lay between the germline ends. The CDR3 is CASGSSYNSPLHF. The CDR3, as DNA: TGTGCCAGTGGGAGCTCCTATAATTCACCCCTCCACTTT.

The rearrangement uses TRBV5-1 and TRBJ1-4; tentatively, D is TRBD1 (6 bases). The germline V and J ends were trimmed by 2 bases and 7 bases, with 9 bases remaining between them. Per germline, CDR1 SGHRS and CDR2 YFSETQ. This CDR3 contains 13 residues. The CDR3, as DNA: TGCGCCAGCAGCTTACAGGGTTTTGAAAAACTGTTTTTT. This codes for CASSLQGFEKLFF. Supplemented by reference TRBV5-1 and TRBJ1-4, the full variable domain reads KAGVTQTPRYLIKTRGQQVTLSCSPISGHRSVSWYQQTPGQGLQFLFEYFSETQRNKGNFPGRFSGRQFSNSRSEMNVSTLELGDSALYLCASSLQGFEKLFFGSGTQLSVL.

The CDR3 is CASSLSTGGPPLHF. In nucleotides, the CDR3 is TGTGCCAGCAGCTTGAGCACAGGGGGGCCTCCCCTCCACTTT. The chain couples TRBV5-6 to TRBJ1-6; 8 bases fit TRBD1. Trimming cost V 1 base and J 13 bases; bases outside gene matches: 7. Looked up from germline, CDR1 is SGHDT and CDR2 is YYEEEE. This CDR3 contains 14 residues.

The CDR3 DNA is TGTGCCAGCAGCCCCCGGACAGGGAGAGACTCACCCCTCCACTTT. Residues: CASSPRTGRDSPLHF. The chain carries TRBV11-2 and TRBJ1-6; 8 bases are shared with TRBD1. The CDR3 extends over 15 amino acids. V was pared by 5 bases and J by 10 bases, with 10 bases of the junction left unmatched. Germline loops: CDR1 SGHAT, CDR2 FQNNGV.

This rearrangement joins TRBV10-3 to TRBJ1-4; 7 bases align to TRBD1. This CDR3 region has 17 residues. After removal of 6 bases from V and 0 bases from J, the junction contained 10 bases not matched to a gene. Germline values: CDR1 ENHRY, CDR2 SYGVKD. CDR3 nucleotide sequence: TGTGCCATCAGCGATGGACAGGTAGACGCAACTAATGAAAAACTGTTTTTT. Protein sequence: CAISDGQVDATNEKLFF.

This chain connects TRBV12-3 or TRBV12-4 to TRBJ1-1; D remains unclear. This CDR3 comprises 10 residues. V was pared by 7 bases and J by 11 bases, with 11 bases between. Here the CDR3 reads CASNPQAAFF. CDR3 bases: TGTGCCAGCAACCCCCAGGCGGCTTTCTTT.

The V and J genes are TRBV19 and TRBJ1-2; possibly TRBD1 for D (5 bases). The CDR3 sequence is 12 residues long. The V end was cut by 9 bases, the J end by 3 bases, with 11 bases between. Germline CDR1 and CDR2: LNHDA and SQIVND (reference sequence). The CDR3 sequence: CASTGQDYGYTF. The DNA of the CDR3 is TGTGCCAGCACAGGACAAGACTATGGCTACACCTTC. Complete variable domain (other parts from reference TRBV19 and TRBJ1-2): DGGITQSPKYLFRKEGQNVTLSCEQNLNHDAMYWYRQDPGQGLRLIYYSQIVNDFQKGDIAEGYSVSREKKESFPLTVTSAQKNPTAFYLCASTGQDYGYTFGSGTRLTVV.

The chain couples TRBV7-9 to TRBJ2-7; D is possibly TRBD1 (5 bases). This CDR3 contains 13 residues. V was shortened by 4 bases and J by 5 bases, with 12 bases between the two germline ends. Germline V lookup: CDR1 SEHNR, CDR2 FQNEAQ (reference sequence). The CDR3 spells CASSYRLSDEQYV. Written as DNA, the CDR3 is TGTGCCAGCAGCTACAGGCTATCAGACGAGCAGTACGTC.

The chain uses TRBV30 and TRBJ2-2, with a weak D call TRBD1 (7 bases). Between the trimmed V and J ends, which lost 7 bases and 5 bases, there was a span of 14 bases. The CDR3 sequence is 13 residues long. Per the germline V gene, CDR1 is GTSNPN and CDR2 is SVGIG (reference sequence). The CDR3 is CASLTGRTGELFF. The CDR3 coding sequence is TGTGCCTCCCTGACAGGGAGGACCGGGGAGCTGTTTTTT.

The chain recombines TRBV19 with TRBJ1-5; D remains unclear. The germline V and J ends were trimmed by 5 bases and 2 bases, with 16 bases remaining between them. From germline, CDR1 is LNHDA and CDR2 SQIVND (reference sequence). The CDR3 has 16 amino acids. The CDR3 region has the DNA TGTGCCAGTAGTCCCCTCAGTGGCCTCGGCAATCAGCCCCAGCATTTT. Its protein is CASSPLSGLGNQPQHF.

The chain has TRBV5-4 and TRBJ2-3; D gene ambiguous. The CDR3 is 13 residues long. The germline V and J ends were trimmed by 5 bases and 2 bases, with 9 bases remaining between them. The germline V gene encodes CDR1 SGHNT and CDR2 YYREEE (reference sequence). Here the CDR3 DNA reads TGTGCCAGCAGTCAGCAGGCCACAGATACGCAGTATTTT. Its translation: CASSQQATDTQYF.